Sequencing of this TCR beta chain was carried out in a study of shared clonotypes between healthy human individuals. General study results and limits: Inspection by rarefaction showed sorted-subset sequencing to be incomplete despite large depth.

Germline CDR1 reads LNHDA; CDR2 reads SQIVND (reference sequence). This CDR3 region has 11 residues. Trimming shortened V by 10 bases and J by 13 bases, and 16 bases separated the two germline ends. For this clone: The antigen remains unidentified.

Sorted-subset replicate PCRs used around 200 ng of genomic DNA. This amount corresponded to about 29,000 T cell genomes. In the original processing: Because ImmunoSEQ provided only junction sequences with no quality scores, the filtering differed. The assay was immunoSEQ multiplex PCR, and TCRdb's table has in-frame clones only and misses some. Clone size and V and J calls were adopted from that table, with D and trimming inferred from the DNA. Among 85,000 to 100,000 clones listed, approximately 63% were seen once. CD8 memory was a combination that joined CD45RO+ cells with CCR7-negative CD45RA+ TemRA cells.

The source material was memory CD8+ T cells sorted from blood. The sample's subset: CD45RO+ cells pooled with CCR7-negative TemRA cells. This sequence originates from a man younger than 40 in good health. This chain links TRBV19 with TRBJ2-2, with D uncertain. CDR3 amino acids: CANQLTDVLFF. The CDR3 nucleotides are TGTGCCAACCAGCTCACGGATGTGCTGTTTTTT.